One sample yielded the 27 T cell receptor beta chains listed below, sequenced in a study of tumor-infiltrating lymphocytes in primary liver carcinoma. Germline DNA was extracted alongside blood RNA, which was obtained from unsorted whole blood. Priming with a constant-region primer yielded TCR beta cDNA from 450 to 600 ng total RNA. Slightly modified ARM-PCR served as the procedure for the TCR beta libraries. These libraries came from three rounds of nested multiplex PCR. Both of the initial two PCR rounds ran for about 11 cycles and employed TRBV1-TRBV30 forward primers alongside a C-beta reverse primer. Each CDR3 protein gets one entry after TCRdb re-called the multiplex PCR reads with MiXCR. The data show 150,000 to 200,000 distinct CDR3 sequences, roughly 60% seen once. Source material: peripheral blood. The receptors were gathered from a man aged 40-49 years with primary liver carcinoma and hepatitis B virus infection.

The genes are TRBV28 and TRBJ2-1; D may be TRBD2 (6 bases). Trimming shortened V by 7 bases and J by 3 bases, and 13 bases separated the two germline ends. Germline V gene data show CDR1 as MDHEN and CDR2 as SYDVKM. This CDR3 spans 14 amino acids. Written as DNA, the CDR3 is TGTGCCAGCATCGCTAGCGCGAACTACAATGAGCAGTTCTTC. It yields the protein CASIASANYNEQFF.

V is TRBV13 and J is TRBJ2-6; D might be TRBD1 or TRBD2, each matching 5 bases. CDR1 and CDR2 from the germline V gene are PRHDT and FYEKMQ (reference sequence). The CDR3 consists of 14 residues. V was pared by 3 bases and J by 10 bases, with 13 bases between. DNA of the CDR3: TGTGCCAGCAGCTTCAGGGACCCTCTTAACGTCCTGACTTTC. It encodes CASSFRDPLNVLTF.

The chain employs TRBV11-2 and TRBJ2-1, with 14 bases that match TRBD2. CDR3 length: 16 amino acids. With V trimmed by 6 bases and J by 8 bases, 9 bases remained unmatched. The germline CDR1 and CDR2 sequences are SGHAT and FQNNGV. This CDR3 is CASRVRLAGGPDEQFF. The DNA for the CDR3 is TGTGCCAGCAGGGTTAGACTAGCGGGAGGGCCGGATGAGCAGTTCTTC.

The J gene is TRBJ1-5, the V gene TRBV6-5; D uncertain. There are 13 residues in the CDR3. The V end lost 5 bases, the J end lost 7 bases, and 12 bases lay between the germline ends. Germline loops: CDR1 MNHEY, CDR2 SVGAGI. In DNA form, the CDR3 reads TGTGCCAGCAGTGACGAATACAAACAGCCCCAGCATTTT. Translated: CASSDEYKQPQHF.

Of note for this clonotype: At one end, the junction sequence differs from germline, possibly due to a read error. The chain carries TRBV24-1 and TRBJ2-2; the D gene is possibly TRBD1 (6 bases). The CDR3 is 15 amino acids. The germline V gene has CDR1 KGHDR and CDR2 SFDVKD. The CDR3 spells CATSDLSRDTGEPFF. CDR3 in DNA: TGTGCCACCAGTGATTTATCCAGGGACACCGGGGAGCCGTTTTTT.

The rearrangement links TRBV10-2 to TRBJ2-7; 7 bases are shared with TRBD2. Germline CDR1 is WSHSY and CDR2 is SAAADI. CDR3 size: 15 residues. V gave up 0 bases and J gave up 4 bases; unmatched junction bases: 6. Written as DNA, the CDR3 is TGCGCCAGCAGTGAGTCTAGCGGGTTAGTGTACGAGCAGTACTTC. It translates to CASSESSGLVYEQYF.

As regards this clonotype: This may be a read error: a much more frequent sequence differs by one nucleotide. The rearrangement links TRBV10-2 to TRBJ2-1, with 10 nucleotides matching TRBD1. The CDR3 extends over 15 amino acids. The germline CDR1 and CDR2 sequences are WSHSY and SAAADI. This CDR3 is CASSLPGQGSNEQSF. CDR3 nucleotide sequence: TGCGCCAGCAGCTTACCGGGACAGGGGAGTAATGAGCAGTCCTTC.

The chain combines TRBV5-1 with TRBJ1-1; D is ambiguous. V was cut by 2 bases and J by 3 bases, with 11 bases left in between. The CDR3 contains 14 residues. Germline lookup yields CDR1 SGHRS and CDR2 YFSETQ. CDR3 coding DNA: TGCGCCAGCAGCTTCGGTAGGGCGGACACTGAAGCTTTCTTT. This sequence encodes CASSFGRADTEAFF.

Remarks on this clonotype: Sequence at one end of the junction differs from germline and may be a read error. The rearrangement links TRBV5-1 to TRBJ1-1; D unclear. This CDR3 is 11 amino acids long. CDR1 and CDR2 (germline): SGHRS, YFSETQ. CDR3 sequence (DNA): TGCGCCAGCCGCGGGAACATTGAAGCTTTCTTT. Protein: CASRGNIEAFF.

This clonotype was detected ten times or more. The rearrangement links TRBV11-2 to TRBJ2-7; 12 bases agree with TRBD2. The CDR3 spans 14 residues. V lost 7 bases and J lost 5; bases outside the gene matches: 6. The germline V gene has CDR1 SGHAT and CDR2 FQNNGV. The CDR3 reads CASILTSGSHEQYF. The CDR3 nucleotides read TGTGCCAGCATCCTGACTAGCGGGAGCCACGAGCAGTACTTC. Full variable domain (outside the CDR3, taken from reference TRBV11-2 and TRBJ2-7): EAGVAQSPRYKIIEKRQSVAFWCNPISGHATLYWYQQILGQGPKLLIQFQNNGVVDDSQLPKDRFSAERLKGVDSTLKIQPAKLEDSAVYLCASILTSGSHEQYFGPGTRLTVT.

To note about this clonotype: This may arise from a read error, as a much more abundant clone is one base away. V usage is TRBV11-3 and J usage is TRBJ2-1; 7 bases map to TRBD1. Germline CDR1 SGHNT, CDR2 YENEEA. The CDR3 length is 14 residues. The CDR3 DNA is TGTGCCACCAGCGTCGGGACAGCTTACAATGAGCAGTTCTTC. It specifies CATSVGTAYNEQFF.

The chain links TRBV29-1 to TRBJ2-1, with 10 bases lining up with TRBD2. The germline V gene encodes CDR1 SQVTM and CDR2 ANQGSEA. The V gene end was trimmed by 3 bases and the J gene end by 7 bases; junction bases not matched to a gene: 18. The CDR3 runs 18 residues. CDR3 sequence: CSVEDGSGRASKGNEQFF. CDR3 DNA sequence: TGCAGCGTTGAGGACGGGAGCGGGAGGGCCTCAAAGGGGAATGAGCAGTTCTTC.

Comments on this clonotype: One end of the junction is discordant with germline, which a read error may explain. The chain links TRBV12-3 or TRBV12-4 to TRBJ1-5; no clear D gene. The CDR3 runs 13 residues. In DNA form, the CDR3 reads TGTGCCGGCAGTTTAAGTCAGAATGAGCCCCAGCATTTT. It encodes CAGSLSQNEPQHF.

This clonotype was detected ten times or more. The V call is TRBV6-1, the J call TRBJ2-1, with TRBD2 matching over 8 bases. The germline CDR1 and CDR2 sequences are MNHNS and SASEGT. The junction had 11 bases not matched to a gene; V was cut back by 6 bases and J by 7 bases. The CDR3 spans 15 residues. Here the CDR3 DNA reads TGTGCCAGCAGAGAGAAGGCGGGAGGTACGAATGAGCAGTTCTTC. This encodes CASREKAGGTNEQFF.

A word on this clonotype: The junction shows a germline mismatch at one end, possibly a read error. The chain recombines TRBV11-2 with TRBJ2-7; TRBD2 is a possible D gene (6 bases). Per germline, CDR1 SGHAT and CDR2 FQNNGV. The CDR3 covers 15 residues. CDR3 region: CASSLPGRGLYEQYF. As DNA, the CDR3 is TGTGCCAGCAGCTTACCGGGACGGGGACTTTACGAGCAGTATTTC.

A few counts support this clonotype. This could be a read error, since a much larger clone is one nucleotide away. V is TRBV11-2 and J is TRBJ2-7, with a possible D match to TRBD2 (5 bases). Germline-derived CDR1 and CDR2 are SGHAT and FQNNGV. V lost 0 bases and J 10 bases, leaving 16 bases between the germline ends. This CDR3 region has 14 residues. Here the CDR3 reads CASSLDRGWAGQYF. The CDR3, as DNA: TGTGCCAGCAGCTTAGATCGTGGCTGGGCGGGCCAGTACTTC.

This chain uses TRBV4-1 with TRBJ2-3; TRBD1 is a possible D gene (5 bases). The germline gives CDR1 MGHRA, CDR2 YSYEKL. The CDR3 is made up of 18 amino acids. V was cut by 7 bases and J by 5 bases, with 28 bases left in between. CDR3 residues: CASTFQTRVPQGGDTQYF. CDR3 sequence (DNA): TGCGCCAGCACTTTCCAAACCCGGGTCCCCCAGGGTGGAGATACGCAGTATTTT.

The V call is TRBV10-3, the J call TRBJ1-1, with 8 bases fitting TRBD1. The length of the CDR3 is 15 residues. Germline V CDR1 and CDR2: ENHRY, SYGVKD. V trimming: 4 bases; J trimming: 1 base; junction bases outside the gene matches: 5. The DNA of the CDR3 is TGTGCCATCAGTGGAGACAGGGGAGGGAACACTGAAGCTTTCTTT. Its translation: CAISGDRGGNTEAFF.

This clonotype was observed at least ten times. The chain joins TRBV11-3 to TRBJ2-5; 13 nucleotides agree with TRBD2. This CDR3 has 18 amino acids. CDR1 SGHNT and CDR2 YENEEA come from the germline V gene. The junction had 12 bases not matched to a gene; V was cut back by 5 bases and J by 3 bases. CDR3 sequence reads: CASSPGLAGTLSEETQYF. In nucleotides, the CDR3 is TGTGCCAGCAGCCCGGGACTAGCGGGAACATTGTCGGAAGAGACCCAGTACTTC.

On this clonotype: Given the absence of the conserved phenylalanine or tryptophan at the CDR3 end, a read error is likely. This chain links TRBV28 with TRBJ2-7; weak D call: TRBD1 (6 bases). The V end lost 6 bases, the J end lost 4 bases, and 19 bases lay between the germline ends. The CDR3 has 15 residues. Germline lookup yields CDR1 MDHEN and CDR2 SYDVKM. CDR3 in amino acids: CASSPQTGQPYEQYI. The CDR3 nucleotides read TGTGCCAGCAGCCCACAAACGGGACAACCTTACGAGCAGTACATC.

The V and J genes are TRBV12-3 or TRBV12-4 and TRBJ2-2, with a tentative D call TRBD2 (5 bases). V lost 2 bases and J 7 bases, leaving 11 bases between the germline ends. There are 14 residues in the CDR3. CDR3 loop: CASSLTGRVGELFF. CDR3 in DNA: TGTGCCAGCAGTTTAACCGGGCGGGTCGGGGAGCTGTTTTTT.

To note about this clonotype: Without the conserved terminal phenylalanine or tryptophan, this CDR3 likely stems from a read error. The CDR3 spells CATSEGGGETQYL. The CDR3 region has the DNA TGTGCCACCTCTGAGGGGGGAGGAGAGACCCAGTACTTG. The rearrangement links TRBV12-3 or TRBV12-4 to TRBJ2-5; D might be TRBD1 or TRBD2, each matching 6 bases. Trimming shortened V by 10 bases and J by 4 bases, and 16 bases separated the two germline ends. The CDR3 consists of 13 residues.

This clonotype was seen ten or more times. The chain couples TRBV6-1 to TRBJ2-7, with 14 bases identical to TRBD2. The J segment lost 3 bases and the V segment lost 1 base, leaving 8 bases of the junction unmatched. Germline CDR1 and CDR2: MNHNS and SASEGT. The length of the CDR3 is 18 residues. CDR3 amino acids: CASSEGSRGLAGVYEQYF. CDR3 bases: TGTGCCAGCAGTGAAGGGTCTCGGGGACTAGCGGGAGTCTACGAGCAGTACTTC.

This clonotype has just a few counts. The genes are TRBV5-7 and TRBJ2-7; TRBD2 matches at 10 bases. TRBV5-7 is given ORF status, its function remaining uncertain. This CDR3 is built from 16 residues. The V gene end was trimmed by 0 bases and the J gene end by 4 bases; junction bases not matched to a gene: 7. CDR3: CASSLESGRAYYEQYF. In nucleotides, the CDR3 is TGTGCCAGCAGCTTGGAAAGCGGGAGGGCCTATTACGAGCAGTACTTC.

As regards this clonotype: Sequence at one end of the junction differs from germline and may be a read error. The J gene is TRBJ2-3, the V gene TRBV4-2; 11 nucleotides align to TRBD2. Germline loops: CDR1 LGHNA, CDR2 YNFKEQ. The CDR3 length is 17 residues. CDR3 amino acids: CASRQAPGTSGTYTQYF. The CDR3 DNA is TGTGCCAGCAGGCAAGCCCCAGGGACTAGCGGCACATATACGCAGTATTTT.

The V gene is TRBV29-1, the J gene TRBJ1-1; no reliable D call. Germline values: CDR1 SQVTM, CDR2 ANQGSEA. The CDR3 is 13 residues long. The V end lost 7 bases, the J end lost 1 base, and 13 bases lay between the germline ends. The CDR3 region has the DNA TGCAGCGCTCAGAGCCAGAAGAACACTGAAGCTTTCTTT. Translated, it gives CSAQSQKNTEAFF.

This clonotype was detected only a few times. V and J are TRBV29-1 and TRBJ1-2; TRBD1 might be the D (5 bases). This CDR3 spans 14 amino acids. Germline CDR1 and CDR2: SQVTM and ANQGSEA. V was trimmed by 4 bases and J by 2 bases, leaving 14 bases between them. CDR3 nucleotides: TGCAGCGTTGTTTCGTCGACAGCCAACTATGGCTACACCTTC. It specifies CSVVSSTANYGYTF.